This T cell receptor (beta chain) comes out of a study of blood T cell repertoires in COVID-19. About the study: COVID-19 samples collected from the United States, Italy and Spain covered acute and convalescent phases. T cells, B-cell-depleted T cells, or PBMCs provided the cDNA or gDNA that served as material.

V lost 5 bases, J lost 4 bases, and 11 bases lay in between. CDR3 length equals 13 residues. The V gene's germline CDR1 is LNHDA and CDR2 SQIVND (reference sequence). Original data processing: Scientists estimated how many nucleated cells there were by amplifying reference gene primers. Clones were read by immunoSEQ multiplex PCR, and TCRdb kept only the in-frame ones, dropping some. That table is the source of V, J and clone size, and D and trimming were worked out from the DNA. Among about 100,000 clones listed, 91% were seen once. The sample consisted of peripheral blood. The sequence was obtained from a man in his fifties or sixties with active COVID-19. The rearrangement uses TRBV19 and TRBJ1-2, with D tentatively TRBD1 (6 bases). The CDR3 DNA sequence: TGTGCCAGTAGTTCGACAGGAAGCTATGGCTACACCTTC. Translation: CASSSTGSYGYTF. Full variable domain (outside the CDR3, taken from reference TRBV19 and TRBJ1-2): DGGITQSPKYLFRKEGQNVTLSCEQNLNHDAMYWYRQDPGQGLRLIYYSQIVNDFQKGDIAEGYSVSREKKESFPLTVTSAQKNPTAFYLCASSSTGSYGYTFGSGTRLTVV.